This T cell receptor (beta chain) was observed in a study of blood T cell repertoires in COVID-19. Study-level information: The samples span acute and convalescent COVID-19 from the United States, Italy and Spain. In each case, the material was cDNA or gDNA derived from T cells, B-cell-depleted T cells, or PBMCs.

The CDR3 extends over 17 amino acids. Germline CDR1 SNHLY, CDR2 FYNNEI. V shed 6 bases and J shed 2 bases, with 19 bases lying between them. The authors' processing: Nucleated cell counts were estimated from reference gene primer amplification. The data were produced by immunoSEQ multiplex PCR, yet TCRdb's version contains in-frame clones alone and is incomplete. Clone size and V and J calls were adopted from that table, with D and trimming inferred from the DNA. The profile covers about 14,000 clones, with 60% to 75% appearing a single time and 9.7% taken by the ten largest. The chain combines TRBV2 with TRBJ2-2; D may be TRBD2 (5 bases). This sequence was found in a man aged 65 to 85 with acute or convalescent COVID-19. Sequencing input: peripheral blood. CDR3 nucleotide sequence: TGTGCCAGCAGAGCTCCCTCGGGCCGGGGTAACACCGGGGAGCTGTTTTTT. This gives the protein CASRAPSGRGNTGELFF.